These 25 T cell receptor beta chains were all obtained from the same sample, sequenced in a study of CD4 and CD8 cells across lung adenocarcinoma regions. One entry per CDR3 protein results from TCRdb running MiXCR on the PCR reads. The table shows 9,500 to 13,000 distinct CDR3 sequences, with approximately 50% occurring only once. Sequencing used CD8+ T cells from the margin of a lung tumor. These TCRs come from a male donor with lung adenocarcinoma. The CD4 and CD8 labels of this study may be unreliable.

V usage is TRBV25-1 and J usage is TRBJ2-7; the match to TRBD1 covers 9 bases. CDR3 length: 16 amino acids. Germline lookup yields CDR1 MGHDK and CDR2 SYGVNS. Trimming took 4 bases from V and 4 from J; bases not matched to a gene: 11. Here the CDR3 DNA reads TGTGCCAGCAGTGGAGTCGGGACAGGGCAAGTTTACGAGCAGTACTTC. This gives the protein CASSGVGTGQVYEQYF.

The chain joins TRBV7-6 to TRBJ2-1; D gene uncertain. The closer fit of TRBJ2-7 to the DNA end suggests the J call may be wrong. Germline V gene sequence: CDR1 SGHVS, CDR2 FNYEAQ. The CDR3 runs 13 residues. CDR3 bases: TGTGCCAGCAGCTTAAGTCGGTCCTACGAGCAGTACTTC. Translation: CASSLSRSYEQYF.

The chain uses TRBV6-1 and TRBJ2-4, with 8 bases identical to TRBD1. The DNA end is a closer match to TRBJ2-7, so the J assignment may be wrong. The CDR3 extends over 14 amino acids. The germline gives CDR1 MNHNS, CDR2 SASEGT. The CDR3 region has the DNA TGTGCCAGCAAAGTACTGACAGGGGAATACGAGCAGTACTTC. This encodes CASKVLTGEYEQYF.

This clonotype was seen many times. The rearrangement uses TRBV10-2 and TRBJ2-1; the match to TRBD2 covers 8 bases. The CDR3 contains 14 residues. The germline V gene encodes CDR1 WSHSY and CDR2 SAAADI. V trimming: 7 bases; J trimming: 12 bases; junction bases outside the gene matches: 14. This CDR3 reads CASTESGGRIVQFF. The CDR3 DNA is TGCGCCAGCACCGAATCGGGGGGGCGGATAGTGCAGTTCTTC.

The rearrangement links TRBV6-8 to TRBJ2-3, with D perhaps being TRBD1 or TRBD2 (6 bases each). CDR3 size: 12 residues. Per germline, CDR1 MNHGY and CDR2 SAAAGT. The CDR3 nucleotides are TGTCCCGGGGGCTTAACCACAGATACGCAGTATTTT. Its protein is CPGGLTTDTQYF.

This clonotype occurred a few times. One base away lies a much larger clone, so this may be a sequencing read error. This chain joins TRBV6-1 and TRBJ2-1; weak D call: TRBD1 (6 bases). CDR1 and CDR2 from the germline V gene are MNHNS and SASEGT. The CDR3 length is 14 residues. V was trimmed by 3 bases and J by 10 bases, leaving 16 bases between them. The CDR3 sequence is CASSDYRETYEQFF. CDR3 nucleotides: TGTGCCAGCAGTGACTACAGGGAGACCTACGAGCAGTTCTTC.

The chain is built from TRBV7-3 and TRBJ2-5, with 10 bases matching TRBD2. CDR3 length: 16 residues. V shed 0 bases and J 4 bases; nucleotides not matched to a gene: 5. Germline-derived CDR1 and CDR2 are SGHTA and FQGTGA. CDR3 coding DNA: TGTGCCAGCAGCTTAACTCAAGCGGGAGGGTCAGAGACCCAGTACTTC. This sequence encodes CASSLTQAGGSETQYF.

V gene TRBV7-3 combines with J gene TRBJ2-3; D is ambiguous. This CDR3 has 15 amino acids. Per germline, CDR1 SGHTA and CDR2 FQGTGA. Trimming shortened V by 9 bases and J by 1 base, and 17 bases separated the two germline ends. The CDR3 loop reads CARSLQASRTDTQYF. The DNA of the CDR3 is TGTGCCAGGAGCCTCCAGGCATCCCGCACAGATACGCAGTATTTT.

This clonotype was observed many times. The chain employs TRBV7-6 and TRBJ2-7; D remains unclear. The V end was cut by 5 bases, the J end by 6 bases, with 8 bases between. CDR3 size: 11 residues. Germline V gene data show CDR1 as SGHVS and CDR2 as FNYEAQ. The CDR3 DNA sequence: TGTGCCAGCAGCCTATTCTCCGAGCAGTACTTC. Its translation: CASSLFSEQYF.

This clonotype has a handful of counts. The J gene is TRBJ1-5, the V gene TRBV11-3; possible D gene TRBD1, 6 bases. The CDR3 is 15 residues long. V dropped 8 bases and J dropped 4 bases, with 18 bases sitting between them. Germline V CDR1 and CDR2: SGHNT, YENEEA. The CDR3 nucleotides are TGTGCCAGCGGTATCCTACAGGGAATGAATCAGCCCCAGCATTTT. Protein: CASGILQGMNQPQHF.

The V call is TRBV27, the J call TRBJ1-5; 7 bases fit TRBD1. Germline trimming cut 1 base from V and 3 bases from J; bases unmatched to any gene: 6. Per germline, CDR1 MNHEY and CDR2 SMNVEV (reference sequence). The CDR3 is made up of 16 amino acids. CDR3 in DNA: TGTGCCAGCAGTTTATGGTCTGGACAGGTCAATCAGCCCCAGCATTTT. This sequence encodes CASSLWSGQVNQPQHF.

This chain connects TRBV6-1 to TRBJ2-1, with a weak D call TRBD1 (5 bases). The DNA end favors TRBJ2-7, so the J call may be wrong. The germline V gene encodes CDR1 MNHNS and CDR2 SASEGT. The CDR3 runs to 13 residues. The CDR3: CASYRNGYYEQYF. Here the CDR3 DNA reads TGTGCCAGCTACAGGAACGGATACTACGAGCAGTACTTC.

This clonotype has more than one count but fewer than ten. The chain joins TRBV9 to TRBJ2-5; possible D gene TRBD1, 5 bases. Trimming took off 2 bases at V and 2 bases at J, with 13 bases between the two ends. Per germline, CDR1 SGDLS and CDR2 YYNGEE. This CDR3 region has 15 residues. In DNA, the CDR3 is TGTGCCAGCAGCGTCGGATTGGGGCCACAAGAGACCCAGTACTTC. Its translation is CASSVGLGPQETQYF.

The chain is built from TRBV5-3 and TRBJ2-1; D gene ambiguous. The assigned J gene may be wrong: the sequence end matches TRBJ2-7 better. TRBV5-3 is designated an ORF whose function remains uncertain. The CDR3 runs 11 residues. DNA for the CDR3: TGTGCCAGACCCTCGAGCGACGAGCAGTACTTC. The encoded protein is CARPSSDEQYF.

This sequence joins TRBV12-3 or TRBV12-4 and TRBJ1-3, with D unresolved. The CDR3 length is 12 residues. V was shortened by 3 bases and J by 3 bases, with 3 bases between the two germline ends. As DNA, the CDR3 is TGTGCCAGCAGTTTCGGTGGAAACACCATATATTTT. It codes for CASSFGGNTIYF.

The chain uses TRBV7-2 and TRBJ2-3; D uncertain. Trimming took 5 bases from V and 5 from J, leaving 11 bases between them. Germline CDR1 reads SGHTA; CDR2 reads FQGNSA. This CDR3 is 13 amino acids long. The chain's CDR3 is CASSPPGVDTQYF. In nucleotides, the CDR3 is TGTGCCAGCAGCCCACCCGGCGTAGATACGCAGTATTTT.

There are many counts of this clonotype. The chain carries TRBV10-3 and TRBJ1-6; tentatively, D is TRBD1 (5 bases). Germline CDR1 reads ENHRY; CDR2 reads SYGVKD. The CDR3 is 13 amino acids. Trimming took off 6 bases at V and 7 bases at J, with 10 bases between the two ends. The CDR3 bases are TGTGCCATCAGGGGGCAGGAGAATTCACCCCTCCACTTT. This translates into CAIRGQENSPLHF.

In this sample, this clonotype turned up once. One junction end does not reproduce the germline sequence, and a read error may be involved. The chain links TRBV6-1 to TRBJ2-3; D possibly corresponds to TRBD1 (6 bases). CDR3 length: 15 residues. The germline gives CDR1 MNHNS, CDR2 SASEGT. For the CDR3, the DNA is TGTGGCAGCCTCCCAGGGGTGGGGGACACAAATACGCAGTATTTC. Translating it yields CGSLPGVGDTNTQYF.

Here the CDR3 reads CASSSYPSIGDRRETQYF. CDR3 DNA sequence: TGTGCCAGTAGTTCCTACCCCTCCATTGGGGACAGGAGGGAGACCCAGTACTTC. The chain carries TRBV19 and TRBJ2-5; the match to TRBD1 covers 8 bases. Germline trimming cut 5 bases from V and 5 bases from J; bases unmatched to any gene: 19. The CDR3 has 18 amino acids. Germline CDR1 reads LNHDA; CDR2 reads SQIVND (reference sequence). The whole variable domain, filled in from reference TRBV19 and TRBJ2-5, reads DGGITQSPKYLFRKEGQNVTLSCEQNLNHDAMYWYRQDPGQGLRLIYYSQIVNDFQKGDIAEGYSVSREKKESFPLTVTSAQKNPTAFYLCASSSYPSIGDRRETQYFGPGTRLLVL.

The chain joins TRBV12-3 or TRBV12-4 to TRBJ2-3; D not resolved. V was pared by 5 bases and J by 5 bases, with 20 bases between. The CDR3 loop spans 16 amino acids. The CDR3 nucleotides read TGTGCCAGCAGTAACCCGCGAGTTGGGCGCTTAGATACGCAGTATTTT. It translates to CASSNPRVGRLDTQYF.

This chain links TRBV7-2 with TRBJ2-1; the match to TRBD2 covers 9 bases. This CDR3 spans 15 amino acids. Germline CDR1 and CDR2: SGHTA and FQGNSA. V shed 1 base, J shed 6 bases, and the junction held 4 bases outside the gene matches. In DNA, the CDR3 is TGTGCCAGCAGCTTAGTAGCGGGGGTCCCCAATGAGCAGTTCTTC. This encodes CASSLVAGVPNEQFF.

This clonotype has more than one count but fewer than ten. This chain joins TRBV11-2 and TRBJ2-2, with D maybe TRBD1 (5 bases). Germline CDR1 is SGHAT and CDR2 is FQNNGV. The CDR3 spans 14 residues. V lost 6 bases to trimming and J lost 4 bases, with 12 bases between them. The CDR3 sequence is CASRPQEFTGELFF. The CDR3 DNA reads TGTGCCAGCAGGCCACAGGAATTCACCGGGGAGCTGTTTTTT.

J is TRBJ2-2 and V is TRBV6-1; 10 nucleotides match TRBD2. V dropped 6 bases and J dropped 6; count of bases not matched to a gene: 10. CDR3 length: 16 amino acids. Germline CDR1 MNHNS, CDR2 SASEGT. The CDR3 nucleotides are TGTGCCAGCAGGCCTCTAGCGGGGGTGGGTTCCGGGGAGCTGTTTTTT. Its protein is CASRPLAGVGSGELFF.

This clonotype was counted a few times. The chain is built from TRBV7-3 and TRBJ2-1; 14 positions agree with TRBD2. V dropped 5 bases and J dropped 15; count of bases not matched to a gene: 15. The CDR3 sequence is 16 residues long. CDR1 and CDR2 from the germline V gene are SGHTA and FQGTGA. The CDR3 loop is CASSPLGGTSGSVWFF. CDR3 bases: TGTGCCAGCAGCCCCCTAGGGGGGACTAGCGGGAGTGTATGGTTCTTC. Looking up the rest from reference TRBV7-3 and TRBJ2-1 gives the full variable domain: GAGVSQTPSNKVTEKGKYVELRCDPISGHTALYWYRQSLGQGPEFLIYFQGTGAADDSGLPNDRFFAVRPEGSVSTLKIQRTERGDSAVYLCASSPLGGTSGSVWFFGPGTRLTVL.

This clonotype was observed a handful of times. The genes are TRBV25-1 and TRBJ2-5, with 9 bases lining up with TRBD1. Germline V CDR1 and CDR2: MGHDK, SYGVNS. V dropped 6 bases and J dropped 4; count of bases not matched to a gene: 3. CDR3 size: 13 residues. CDR3 residues: CASRTGGGETQYF. The CDR3 DNA follows: TGTGCCAGCAGGACAGGGGGGGGAGAGACCCAGTACTTC.